The sequence of this T cell receptor (beta chain) was determined in a study of blood T cell repertoires in COVID-19 (dated by TCRdb to about 2020). Regarding the study in general: Samples from collaborators originated in the United States, Italy and Spain and spanned both the acute and convalescent phases of COVID-19. The prospective study material was composed of cDNA or gDNA derived from T cells, B-cell-depleted T cells, or PBMCs. Deeply sampled blood TCRbeta repertoires from subjects exposed to, actively infected with, or recovered from COVID-19 were included in the dataset. The repertoires were made available in a free public database intended to serve as a resource for research on the immune response to SARS-CoV-2. Samples came from the ongoing ImmuneRACE study (first 160 participants) plus 1,254 subjects from 6 global collaborators. Sample metadata almost always included a de-identified subject ID, COVID-19 status, age in years and sex. Where HLA class I and class II types were available, the types were taken from metadata supplied by the sample provider, not from assay-based typing. Paper-wide results and their limitations: The quantity of clinical and demographic metadata differed by source and by participant and was supplied without curation.

The immunoSEQ Assay, a bias-controlled multiplex PCR, was used to amplify TCRbeta CDR3 regions from genomic DNA. The authors processed their data as follows. The number of nucleated cells in each sample was estimated from the amplification of reference gene primers within the assay. To quantify the absolute abundance of each unique TCRbeta CDR3 rearrangement, sequence reads were collapsed and filtered. Productive Simpson clonality was computed per sample as the square root of Simpson's diversity index over productive rearrangements. This immuneACCESS table, as held by TCRdb, lists in-frame sequences with V and J called but not all clones. Of the missing ones, under half trace to an unresolved V gene in checked studies; the others have no known cause. V and J calls and clone size are given by that table; D and trimming were obtained from the DNA. This sample is represented by hundreds of thousands of clones; roughly four fifths of them were singletons. Approximately 9% of the sample comes from the top ten.

As regards this clone: The antigen it binds to is not known. No qualities accompany the bases; no much larger clone lies one base away.

Samples from volunteer blood donors who had recovered from COVID-19 were contributed by a second Seattle source. The collaborating institutions used their own protocols to collect whole blood in K2EDTA tubes. Collaborator samples were shipped for TCRbeta analysis as frozen whole blood, isolated PBMCs, or DNA extracted from either sample type. A distance of 23 bases separates the germline ends of V and J, which lose 5 bases and 6 bases respectively. Reading the germline V gene gives CDR1 SGHVS and CDR2 FQNEAQ. The CDR3 runs 16 residues from the cysteine to the phenylalanine. Only CDR3 DNA remains: 48 bases, in frame from the first base.

The chain is made from TRBV7-8 and TRBJ2-7; a tentative D call is TRBD2 (6 bases match). Material for sequencing was peripheral blood. The sequence came from a woman aged 50 to 60 who had recovered from COVID-19. The nucleotide sequence is TGTGCCAGCAGCCCCCATCGTTTGGGGGGACGGGGCGAGCAGTACTTC. The encoded protein is CASSPHRLGGRGEQYF. Full variable domain (CDR3 extended with the reference TRBV7-8 and TRBJ2-7 proteins): GAGVSQSPRYKVAKRGQDVALRCDPISGHVSLFWYQQALGQGPEFLTYFQNEAQLDKSGLPSDRFFAERPEGSVSTLKIQRTQQEDSAVYLCASSPHRLGGRGEQYFGPGTRLTVT.